These 10 T cell receptor beta chains were all obtained from the same sample, sequenced in a study of cytomegalovirus exposure and HLA in healthy donors. PCR employed 60 Vbeta and 13 Jbeta primers. Libraries were prepared by immunoSEQ multiplex PCR; TCRdb keeps only in-frame clonotypes and omits some of them. The top ten clones hold 2.5% to 3% of a sample with over 80,000 clones, 65% to 85% of them seen once. The sequenced sample consisted of PBMCs. The receptors shown here come from a female donor in good health and CMV-seropositive.

There are a few counts of this clone. The V gene is TRBV27, the J gene TRBJ1-3, with TRBD1 as a possible D gene (5 bases). This CDR3 spans 14 amino acids. Trimming shortened V by 5 bases and J by 2 bases, and 10 bases separated the two germline ends. Germline assignment: CDR1 MNHEY and CDR2 SMNVEV (reference sequence). The CDR3 DNA is TGTGCCAGCAGTCTGCAGGGAACTGGAAACACCATATATTTT. This codes for CASSLQGTGNTIYF.

This clone was observed a few times. CDR3 in amino acids: CSVEDKMNTEAFF. For the CDR3, the DNA is TGCAGCGTTGAAGACAAAATGAACACTGAAGCTTTCTTT. The chain combines TRBV29-1 with TRBJ1-1, with D uncertain. The CDR3 has 13 amino acids. The V and J ends lost 0 bases and 0 bases respectively, with 5 bases between them. From germline, CDR1 is SQVTM and CDR2 ANQGSEA.

The gene calls are TRBV6-1 and TRBJ2-5; 15 bases are a match to TRBD2. Unmatched junction bases numbered 2, after V lost 1 base and J lost 5 bases. Germline lookup yields CDR1 MNHNS and CDR2 SASEGT. The length of the CDR3 is 16 residues. The CDR3 sequence is CASSEGTSGGAETQYF. The CDR3 region has the DNA TGTGCCAGCAGTGAAGGGACTAGCGGGGGGGCGGAGACCCAGTACTTC.

The chain recombines TRBV7-2 with TRBJ2-7, with 15 bases identical to TRBD2. This CDR3 has 15 residues. The junction had 6 bases not matched to a gene; V was cut back by 5 bases and J by 7 bases. Germline lookup yields CDR1 SGHTA and CDR2 FQGNSA. CDR3 bases: TGTGCCAGCAGCACGCCGGGACTAGCGGGGGGAGAGCAGTACTTC. Protein product: CASSTPGLAGGEQYF.

This chain connects TRBV20-1 to TRBJ2-3; unclear D gene. Germline V gives CDR1 DFQATT, CDR2 SNEGSKA (reference sequence). Trimming took off 6 bases at V and 8 bases at J, with 12 bases between the two ends. There are 11 residues in the CDR3. The CDR3 region has the DNA TGCAGTGCAATGGCTAGAAGTACGCAGTATTTT. Translating it yields CSAMARSTQYF.

The V and J genes are TRBV9 and TRBJ1-2; D is unclear. Germline lookup yields CDR1 SGDLS and CDR2 YYNGEE. The germline V and J ends were trimmed by 1 base and 1 base, with 11 bases remaining between them. The CDR3 loop spans 15 amino acids. CDR3 residues: CASSVRLGVNYGYTF. CDR3 DNA sequence: TGTGCCAGCAGCGTAAGGCTGGGAGTTAACTATGGCTACACCTTC.

The chain employs TRBV5-1 and TRBJ2-3; D is perhaps TRBD1 (6 bases). With 4 bases removed from V and 0 bases from J, the gap between germline ends came to 9 bases. Germline V CDR1 and CDR2: SGHRS, YFSETQ. This CDR3 contains 14 residues. CDR3 residues: CASSLGQSTDTQYF. DNA of the CDR3: TGCGCCAGCAGCCTCGGACAGAGCACAGATACGCAGTATTTT.

The chain is built from TRBV6-5 and TRBJ2-3, with D perhaps TRBD2 (7 bases). Trimming removed 8 bases at V and 1 base at J, with 16 bases between. This CDR3 has 15 amino acids. Germline V gene data show CDR1 as MNHEY and CDR2 as SVGAGI. The CDR3 protein is CASSPAGARTDTQYF. The CDR3, as DNA: TGTGCCAGCTCCCCGGCGGGGGCACGCACAGATACGCAGTATTTT.

The rearrangement joins TRBV7-2 to TRBJ2-7; D not certain. The CDR3 totals 14 residues. Germline CDR1 and CDR2: SGHTA and FQGNSA. The V end lost 1 base, the J end lost 1 base, and 8 bases lay between the germline ends. CDR3 nucleotides: TGTGCCAGCAGCTTAGAACCAGATTCCTACGAGCAGTACTTC. Translating gives CASSLEPDSYEQYF.

The V and J genes are TRBV29-1 and TRBJ1-2; D gene uncertain. CDR3 length equals 14 residues. V lost 0 bases to trimming and J lost 4 bases, with 12 bases between them. The V gene's germline CDR1 is SQVTM and CDR2 ANQGSEA. This CDR3 is CSVEDVKRPYGYTF. CDR3 nucleotides: TGCAGCGTTGAAGATGTTAAGCGTCCCTATGGCTACACCTTC.